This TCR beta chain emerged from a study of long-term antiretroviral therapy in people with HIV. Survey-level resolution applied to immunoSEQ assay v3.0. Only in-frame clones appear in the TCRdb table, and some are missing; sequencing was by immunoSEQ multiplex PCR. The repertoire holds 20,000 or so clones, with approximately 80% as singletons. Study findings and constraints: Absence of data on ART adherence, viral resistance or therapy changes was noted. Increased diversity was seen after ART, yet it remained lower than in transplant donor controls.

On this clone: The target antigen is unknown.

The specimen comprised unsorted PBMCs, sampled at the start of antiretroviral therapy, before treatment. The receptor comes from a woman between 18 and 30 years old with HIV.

The CDR3 DNA is TGTGCCAGCAGCTTAGGACTAGCTTCCTCCGAGACCCAGTACTTC. Its protein is CASSLGLASSETQYF. This chain connects TRBV7-8 to TRBJ2-5, with 7 bases lining up with TRBD2. The ends lost 1 base at V and 5 bases at J; junction bases unmatched: 7. CDR1 and CDR2 (germline): SGHVS, FQNEAQ. This CDR3 is 15 amino acids long.